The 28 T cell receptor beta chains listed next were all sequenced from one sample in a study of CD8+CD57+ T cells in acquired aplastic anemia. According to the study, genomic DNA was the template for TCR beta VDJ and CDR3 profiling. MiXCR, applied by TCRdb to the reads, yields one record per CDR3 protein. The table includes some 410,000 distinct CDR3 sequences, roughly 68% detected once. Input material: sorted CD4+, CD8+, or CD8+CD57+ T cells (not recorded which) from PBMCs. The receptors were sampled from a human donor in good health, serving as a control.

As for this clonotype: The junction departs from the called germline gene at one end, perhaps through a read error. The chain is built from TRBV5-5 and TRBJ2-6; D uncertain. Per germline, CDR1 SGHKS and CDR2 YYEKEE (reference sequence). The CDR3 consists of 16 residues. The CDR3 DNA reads TGCGCCACCCCCAGAGGAACACGCTTTGGGGCCAACGTCCTGACTTTC. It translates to CATPRGTRFGANVLTF.

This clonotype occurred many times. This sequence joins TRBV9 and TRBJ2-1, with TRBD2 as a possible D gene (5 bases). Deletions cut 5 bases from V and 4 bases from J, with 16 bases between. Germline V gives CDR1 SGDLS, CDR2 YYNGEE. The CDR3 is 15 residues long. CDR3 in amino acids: CASSLESSRYNEQFF. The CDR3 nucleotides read TGTGCCAGCAGTCTAGAGTCTAGCAGATACAATGAGCAGTTCTTC.

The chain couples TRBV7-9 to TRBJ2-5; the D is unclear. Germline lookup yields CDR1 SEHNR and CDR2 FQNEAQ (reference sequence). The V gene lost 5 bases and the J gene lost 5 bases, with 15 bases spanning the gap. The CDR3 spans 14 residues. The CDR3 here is CASSPIVDGETQYF. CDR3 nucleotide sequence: TGTGCCAGCAGCCCAATCGTGGACGGGGAGACCCAGTACTTC.

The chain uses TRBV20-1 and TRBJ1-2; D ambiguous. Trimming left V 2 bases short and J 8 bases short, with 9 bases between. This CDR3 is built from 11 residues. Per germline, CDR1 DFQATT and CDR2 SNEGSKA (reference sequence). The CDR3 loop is CSARLAGGYTF. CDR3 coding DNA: TGCAGTGCTAGACTAGCGGGGGGCTACACCTTC.

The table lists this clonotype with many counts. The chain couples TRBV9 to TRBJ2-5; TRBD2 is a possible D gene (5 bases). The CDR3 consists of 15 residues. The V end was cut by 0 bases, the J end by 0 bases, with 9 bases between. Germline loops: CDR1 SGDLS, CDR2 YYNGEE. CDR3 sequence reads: CASSVGASNQETQYF. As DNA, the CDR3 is TGTGCCAGCAGCGTAGGGGCTAGCAACCAAGAGACCCAGTACTTC.

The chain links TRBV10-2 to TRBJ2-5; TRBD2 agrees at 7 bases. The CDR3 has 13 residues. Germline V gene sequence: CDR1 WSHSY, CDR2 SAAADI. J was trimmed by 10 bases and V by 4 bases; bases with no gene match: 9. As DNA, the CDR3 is TGCGCCAGCAGTGGCCGAATGGGGGGGAACCAGTACTTC. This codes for CASSGRMGGNQYF.

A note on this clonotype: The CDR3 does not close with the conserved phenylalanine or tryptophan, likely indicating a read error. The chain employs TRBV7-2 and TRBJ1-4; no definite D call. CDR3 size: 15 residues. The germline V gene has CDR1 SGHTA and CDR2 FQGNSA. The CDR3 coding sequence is TGTGCCAGCAGCTTGGTACAGCCAACTAATGAAACACTGTTTTCT. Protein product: CASSLVQPTNETLFS.

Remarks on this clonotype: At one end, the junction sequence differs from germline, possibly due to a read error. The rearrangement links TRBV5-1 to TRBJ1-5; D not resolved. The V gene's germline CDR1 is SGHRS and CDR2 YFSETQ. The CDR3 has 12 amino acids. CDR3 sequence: CASSLAGQPRHF. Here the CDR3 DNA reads TGTGCCAGCAGCTTGGCCGGCCAGCCCCGGCATTTT.

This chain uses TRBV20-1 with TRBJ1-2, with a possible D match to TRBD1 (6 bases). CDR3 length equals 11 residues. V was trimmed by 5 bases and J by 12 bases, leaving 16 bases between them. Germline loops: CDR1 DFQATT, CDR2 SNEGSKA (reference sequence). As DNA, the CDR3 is TGCAGTGCTGTAGGGGGTTTCGGGAACACCTTC. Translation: CSAVGGFGNTF.

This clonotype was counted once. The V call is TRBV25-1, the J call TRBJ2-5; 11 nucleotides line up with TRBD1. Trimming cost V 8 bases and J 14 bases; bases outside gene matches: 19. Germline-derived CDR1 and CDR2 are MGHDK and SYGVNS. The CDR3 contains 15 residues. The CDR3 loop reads CASSGEGQGGGGLYF. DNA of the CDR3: TGTGCCAGCTCCGGGGAGGGACAGGGGGGGGGGGGGCTTTACTTC. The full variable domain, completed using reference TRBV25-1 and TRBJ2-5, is EADIYQTPRYLVIGTGKKITLECSQTMGHDKMYWYQQDPGMELHLIHYSYGVNSTEKGDLSSESTVSRIRTEHFPLTLESARPSHTSQYLCASSGEGQGGGGLYFGPGTRLLVL.

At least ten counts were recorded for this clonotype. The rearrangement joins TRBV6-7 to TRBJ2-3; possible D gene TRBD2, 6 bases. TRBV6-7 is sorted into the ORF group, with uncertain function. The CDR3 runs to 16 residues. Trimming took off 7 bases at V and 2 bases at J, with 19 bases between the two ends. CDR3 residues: CASKEGSDVSTDTQYF. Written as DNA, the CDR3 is TGTGCCAGCAAGGAGGGTAGCGACGTCTCCACAGATACGCAGTATTTT.

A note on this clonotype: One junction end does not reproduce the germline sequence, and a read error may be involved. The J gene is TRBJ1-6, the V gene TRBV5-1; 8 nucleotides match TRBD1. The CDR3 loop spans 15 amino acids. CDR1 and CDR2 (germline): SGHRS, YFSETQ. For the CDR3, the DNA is TGTGCCAGCAGCTTGACGACAGGGGTGTCTTCACCCCTCCACTTT. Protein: CASSLTTGVSSPLHF. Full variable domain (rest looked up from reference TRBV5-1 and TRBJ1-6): KAGVTQTPRYLIKTRGQQVTLSCSPISGHRSVSWYQQTPGQGLQFLFEYFSETQRNKGNFPGRFSGRQFSNSRSEMNVSTLELGDSALYLCASSLTTGVSSPLHFGNGTRLTVT.

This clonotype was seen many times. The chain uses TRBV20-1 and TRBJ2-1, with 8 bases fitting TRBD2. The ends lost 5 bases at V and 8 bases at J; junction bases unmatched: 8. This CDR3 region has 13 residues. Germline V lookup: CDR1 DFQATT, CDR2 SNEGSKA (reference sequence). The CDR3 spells CSAAAGVTDEQFF. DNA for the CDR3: TGCAGTGCTGCAGCGGGGGTCACGGATGAGCAGTTCTTC.

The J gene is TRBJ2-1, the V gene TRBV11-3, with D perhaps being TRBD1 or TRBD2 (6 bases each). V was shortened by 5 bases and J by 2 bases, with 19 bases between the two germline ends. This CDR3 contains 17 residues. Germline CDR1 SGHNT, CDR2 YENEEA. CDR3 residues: CASSKDSETGAYNEQFF. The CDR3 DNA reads TGTGCCAGCAGCAAGGACAGCGAAACGGGGGCCTACAATGAGCAGTTCTTC.

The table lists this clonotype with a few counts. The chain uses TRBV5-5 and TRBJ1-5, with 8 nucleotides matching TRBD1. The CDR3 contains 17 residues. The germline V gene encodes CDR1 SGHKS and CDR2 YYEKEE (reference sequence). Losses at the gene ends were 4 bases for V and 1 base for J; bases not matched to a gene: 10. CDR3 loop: CASSRLLQGVSNQPQHF. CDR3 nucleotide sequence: TGTGCCAGCAGCCGTTTATTACAGGGGGTCAGCAATCAGCCCCAGCATTTT.

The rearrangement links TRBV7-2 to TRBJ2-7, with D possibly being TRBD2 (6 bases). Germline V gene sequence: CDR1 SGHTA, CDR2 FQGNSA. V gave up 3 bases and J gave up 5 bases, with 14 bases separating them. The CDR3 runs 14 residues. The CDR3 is CASSLGDGGHEQYF. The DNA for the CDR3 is TGTGCCAGCAGCTTGGGGGACGGGGGACACGAGCAGTACTTC. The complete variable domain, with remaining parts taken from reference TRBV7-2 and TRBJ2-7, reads GAGVSQSPSNKVTEKGKDVELRCDPISGHTALYWYRQSLGQGLEFLIYFQGNSAPDKSGLPSDRFSAERTGGSVSTLTIQRTQQEDSAVYLCASSLGDGGHEQYFGPGTRLTVT.

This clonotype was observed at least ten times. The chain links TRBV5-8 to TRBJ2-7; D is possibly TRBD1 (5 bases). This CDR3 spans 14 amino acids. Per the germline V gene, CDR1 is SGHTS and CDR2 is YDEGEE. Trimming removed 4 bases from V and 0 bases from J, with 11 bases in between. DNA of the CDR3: TGTGCCAGCAGCACACCAGGGCTCTCCTACGAGCAGTACTTC. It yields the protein CASSTPGLSYEQYF.

CDR3 DNA sequence: TGCGCCGAAAACCGGCAGGGTGGTATCACCGGGGAGCTGTTTTTT. Protein product: CAENRQGGITGELFF. The chain is built from TRBV4-3 and TRBJ2-2; D might be TRBD1 (5 bases). The CDR3 is 15 residues long. The V gene's germline CDR1 is LGHNA and CDR2 YSLEER. Trimming took off 11 bases at V and 4 bases at J, with 20 bases between the two ends.

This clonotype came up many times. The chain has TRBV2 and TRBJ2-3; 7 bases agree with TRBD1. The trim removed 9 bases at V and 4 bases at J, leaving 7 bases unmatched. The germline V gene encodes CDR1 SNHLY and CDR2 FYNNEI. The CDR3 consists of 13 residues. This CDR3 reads CARRTGGSDTQYF. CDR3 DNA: TGTGCCAGAAGGACAGGCGGCTCAGATACGCAGTATTTT.

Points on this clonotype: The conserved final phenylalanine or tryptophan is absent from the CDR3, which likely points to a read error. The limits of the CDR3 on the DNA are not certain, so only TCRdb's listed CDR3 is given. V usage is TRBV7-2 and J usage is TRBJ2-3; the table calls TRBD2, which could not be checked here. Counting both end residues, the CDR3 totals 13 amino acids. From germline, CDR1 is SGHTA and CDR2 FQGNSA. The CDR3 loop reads CASSPTGPTSYEH.

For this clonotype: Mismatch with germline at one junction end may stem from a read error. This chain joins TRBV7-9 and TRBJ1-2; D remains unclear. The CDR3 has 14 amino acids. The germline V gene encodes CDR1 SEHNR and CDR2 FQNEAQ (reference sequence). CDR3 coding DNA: TGTGCCAGCAGCCAAGCCGAGGTAGTGCATGGTTCACCCTTC. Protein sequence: CASSQAEVVHGSPF.

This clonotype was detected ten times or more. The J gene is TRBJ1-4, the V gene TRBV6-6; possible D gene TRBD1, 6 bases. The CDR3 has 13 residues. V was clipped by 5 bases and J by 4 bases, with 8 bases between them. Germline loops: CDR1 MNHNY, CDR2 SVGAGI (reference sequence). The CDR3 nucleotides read TGTGCCAGCAGTCGGACAGTTAATGAAAAACTGTTTTTT. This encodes CASSRTVNEKLFF.

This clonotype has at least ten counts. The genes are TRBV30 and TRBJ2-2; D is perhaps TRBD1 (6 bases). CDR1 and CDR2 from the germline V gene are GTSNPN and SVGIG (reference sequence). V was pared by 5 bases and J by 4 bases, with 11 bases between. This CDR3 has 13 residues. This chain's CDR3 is CAWEETGTGELFF. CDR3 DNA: TGTGCCTGGGAAGAGACAGGCACCGGGGAGCTGTTTTTT.

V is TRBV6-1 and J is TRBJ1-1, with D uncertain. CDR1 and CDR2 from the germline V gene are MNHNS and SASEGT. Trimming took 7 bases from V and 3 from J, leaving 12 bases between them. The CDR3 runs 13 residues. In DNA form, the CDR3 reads TGTGCCAGCAACCACCCTTCGGACACTGAAGCTTTCTTT. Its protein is CASNHPSDTEAFF.

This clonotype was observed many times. The CDR3 is CASSQEDTEDYGYTF. The CDR3, as DNA: TGCGCCAGCAGCCAAGAGGACACAGAGGACTATGGCTACACCTTC. The chain recombines TRBV4-3 with TRBJ1-2, with D perhaps matching TRBD1 (5 bases). V lost 0 bases, J lost 3 bases, and 11 bases lay in between. Germline V lookup: CDR1 LGHNA, CDR2 YSLEER. There are 15 residues in the CDR3.

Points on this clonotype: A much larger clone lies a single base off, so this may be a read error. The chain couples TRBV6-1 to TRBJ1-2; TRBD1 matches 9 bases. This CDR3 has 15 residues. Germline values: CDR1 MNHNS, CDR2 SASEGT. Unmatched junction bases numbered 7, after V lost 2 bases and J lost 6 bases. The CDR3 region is CASSERGQGFHGYTF. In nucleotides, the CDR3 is TGTGCCAGCAGTGAACGGGGACAGGGCTTCCATGGCTACACCTTC.

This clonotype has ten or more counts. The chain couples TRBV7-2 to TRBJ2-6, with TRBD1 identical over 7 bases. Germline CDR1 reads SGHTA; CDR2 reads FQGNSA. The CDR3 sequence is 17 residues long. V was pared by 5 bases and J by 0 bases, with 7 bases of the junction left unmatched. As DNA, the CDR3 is TGTGCCAGCAGCGTACAGGGGTTAAGCTCTGGGGCCAACGTCCTGACTTTC. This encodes CASSVQGLSSGANVLTF.

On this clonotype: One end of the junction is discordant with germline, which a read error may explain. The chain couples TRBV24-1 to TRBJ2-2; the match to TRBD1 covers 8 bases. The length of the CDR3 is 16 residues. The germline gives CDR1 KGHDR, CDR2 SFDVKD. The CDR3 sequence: CATSEAGGADTGELLF. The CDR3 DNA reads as TGTGCCACCAGCGAGGCAGGGGGCGCGGACACCGGGGAGCTGCTTTTT.